These 30 T cell receptor beta chains originate from one sample sequenced in a study of radiation and T cells in renal cell carcinoma. Documented time point: blood 4 weeks post-SBRT, at nephrectomy. Noted treatment: 15 Gy SBRT to primary tumor, nephrectomy 4 weeks later. The protocol was immunoSEQ multiplex PCR, while the TCRdb copy is restricted to in-frame clones and leaves out a portion. Of about 73,000 clones detected, roughly 85% appear once; the ten largest clones hold 2% to 3%. The material sequenced was blood, taken from a patient whose treatment included radiotherapy and nephrectomy. These receptors were collected from a woman in her sixties or seventies with renal cell carcinoma.

The V and J genes are TRBV7-2 and TRBJ2-3; unclear D gene. Germline loops: CDR1 SGHTA, CDR2 FQGNSA. Trimming pared 5 bases from V and 5 bases from J, leaving 11 bases between. This CDR3 region has 13 residues. DNA of the CDR3: TGTGCCAGCAGCCCCGGACCGGGAGATACGCAGTATTTT. Its protein product is CASSPGPGDTQYF.

This clone was found a few times. This sequence joins TRBV6-4 and TRBJ1-1, with D possibly being TRBD1 (5 bases). Trimming removed 3 bases at V and 4 bases at J, with 12 bases between. The CDR3 covers 14 residues. Germline assignment: CDR1 MRHNA and CDR2 SNTAGT. In nucleotides, the CDR3 is TGTGCCAGCAGTGAGGGAGGGGCGAGCACTGAAGCTTTCTTT. This encodes CASSEGGASTEAFF.

The chain combines TRBV29-1 with TRBJ2-5, with TRBD2 matching over 11 bases. Losses at the gene ends were 6 bases for V and 5 bases for J; bases not matched to a gene: 11. Germline CDR1 SQVTM, CDR2 ANQGSEA. CDR3 length: 15 residues. CDR3 sequence reads: CSVNYGASGRETQYF. For the CDR3, the DNA is TGCAGCGTGAATTACGGGGCTAGCGGGAGGGAGACCCAGTACTTC.

This chain uses TRBV28 with TRBJ2-7; no clear D. Germline loops: CDR1 MDHEN, CDR2 SYDVKM. The CDR3 has 11 amino acids. V lost 10 bases and J lost 5, with 12 bases in between. The CDR3 spells CATREDHEQYF. In DNA, the CDR3 is TGTGCCACCAGAGAGGATCACGAGCAGTACTTC.

CDR3 sequence reads: CASKYFGDTEAFF. CDR3 bases: TGTGCCAGCAAATACTTTGGGGACACTGAAGCTTTCTTT. The chain carries TRBV6-5 and TRBJ1-1, with no clear D. With 7 bases removed from V and 3 bases from J, the gap between germline ends came to 12 bases. CDR3 length: 13 residues. The germline V gene encodes CDR1 MNHEY and CDR2 SVGAGI.

V is TRBV14 and J is TRBJ1-3; D unclear. The CDR3 extends over 15 amino acids. Germline V gene data show CDR1 as SGHDN and CDR2 as FVKESK. With 6 bases removed from V and 4 bases from J, the gap between germline ends came to 16 bases. The DNA for the CDR3 is TGTGCCAGCAGTCCGGCTTGGGATCTCGGAAACACCATATATTTT. Amino acid sequence: CASSPAWDLGNTIYF.

This clone was counted a single time. CDR3 residues: CASSLVGRYEEDTEAFF. The CDR3, as DNA: TGTGCCAGCAGCTTAGTGGGCCGATACGAGGAGGACACTGAAGCTTTCTTT. This chain joins TRBV7-6 and TRBJ1-1; D call uncertain. The CDR3 sequence is 17 residues long. Per germline, CDR1 SGHVS and CDR2 FNYEAQ. Trimming stripped 1 base from V and 3 bases from J, with 18 bases between.

This chain connects TRBV11-2 to TRBJ2-7; the match to TRBD2 covers 9 bases. The length of the CDR3 is 14 residues. V shed 1 base, J shed 6 bases, and the junction held 4 bases outside the gene matches. CDR1 SGHAT and CDR2 FQNNGV come from the germline V gene. The CDR3 DNA follows: TGTGCCAGCAGCTTAGGGCTAGCGGGACCCGAGCAGTACTTC. It is translated as CASSLGLAGPEQYF.

In nucleotides, the CDR3 is TGTGCCAGCAGCCCCGGGACTAGCGGGAGCGGCGAGCAGTACTTC. Translating gives CASSPGTSGSGEQYF. V is TRBV6-6 and J is TRBJ2-7, with 14 positions matching TRBD2. CDR3 length: 15 amino acids. Germline CDR1 and CDR2: MNHNY and SVGAGI (reference sequence). V lost 6 bases and J lost 6; bases outside the gene matches: 7.

The gene calls are TRBV19 and TRBJ2-1; no reliable D call. V shed 0 bases and J shed 8 bases, with 11 bases lying between them. The germline V gene has CDR1 LNHDA and CDR2 SQIVND (reference sequence). This CDR3 is built from 14 residues. The CDR3 loop reads CASSIDVGVDEQFF. The CDR3 nucleotides are TGTGCCAGTAGTATAGATGTCGGCGTGGATGAGCAGTTCTTC.

CDR3: CASSGTGLANYGYTF. The CDR3 DNA is TGTGCCAGCAGCGGGACAGGTCTAGCTAACTATGGCTACACCTTC. The chain recombines TRBV6-6 with TRBJ1-2; TRBD1 matches 8 bases. Germline V gives CDR1 MNHNY, CDR2 SVGAGI (reference sequence). After removal of 6 bases from V and 0 bases from J, the junction contained 6 bases not matched to a gene. The length of the CDR3 is 15 residues.

This sequence joins TRBV6-5 and TRBJ1-1; 8 nucleotides align to TRBD1. The germline V gene has CDR1 MNHEY and CDR2 SVGAGI. Trimming took 1 base from V and 3 from J; bases not matched to a gene: 7. This CDR3 spans 16 amino acids. CDR3: CASSYLAGGPYTEAFF. The CDR3, as DNA: TGTGCCAGCAGTTACTTGGCAGGGGGCCCGTACACTGAAGCTTTCTTT.

The chain links TRBV21-1 to TRBJ2-1; TRBD1, as called in the table, went unchecked against the DNA. TRBV21-1 is termed a pseudogene. CDR3 size: 14 residues. In DNA, the CDR3 is TGTGCCAGCAGCAAAGCGAAAGGGGACAATGAGCAGTTCTTC. This translates into CASSKAKGDNEQFF.

This CDR3 is CASSPEPPRLAGYNEQFF. The DNA of the CDR3 is TGTGCCAGCAGTCCCGAACCCCCGCGACTAGCGGGGTACAATGAGCAGTTCTTC. The rearrangement joins TRBV2 to TRBJ2-1; 11 nucleotides line up with TRBD2. CDR3 length: 18 amino acids. Per germline, CDR1 SNHLY and CDR2 FYNNEI. J gave up 4 bases and V 5 bases, and 13 bases lay outside the gene matches.

The J gene is TRBJ1-1, the V gene TRBV27; TRBD1 might be the D (5 bases). Germline V gene lookup returns CDR1 MNHEY and CDR2 SMNVEV (reference sequence). The V end was cut by 4 bases, the J end by 7 bases, with 10 bases between. There are 12 residues in the CDR3. The CDR3 protein is CASSWDGNEAFF. The CDR3 nucleotides read TGTGCCAGCAGTTGGGACGGCAATGAAGCTTTCTTT.

The genes are TRBV14 and TRBJ1-1; unclear D gene. Germline V gene lookup returns CDR1 SGHDN and CDR2 FVKESK. Trimming left V 0 bases short and J 7 bases short, with 9 bases between. The CDR3 has 13 residues. The CDR3 coding sequence is TGTGCCAGCAGCCAAGAGGCAGTTCTTGAAGCTTTCTTT. Translated, it gives CASSQEAVLEAFF.

This clone was counted once. This chain uses TRBV7-9 with TRBJ2-2; D gene uncertain. Germline V gives CDR1 SEHNR, CDR2 FQNEAQ (reference sequence). This CDR3 has 13 residues. V lost 4 bases and J lost 4, with 7 bases in between. The CDR3 coding sequence is TGTGCCAGCAGCTACCACAGCACCGGGGAGCTGTTTTTT. Translating gives CASSYHSTGELFF.

This clone was picked up one time. One junction end does not reproduce the germline sequence, and a read error may be involved. The chain employs TRBV7-7 and TRBJ2-1; D tentatively reads TRBD1 or TRBD2 (5 bases each). CDR3 length equals 14 residues. CDR1 is SSHAT, CDR2 FNYEAQ, per germline (reference sequence). CDR3 loop: CASSWGPLEGEQFF. CDR3 nucleotides: TGTGCTAGCAGCTGGGGACCTCTTGAGGGTGAGCAGTTCTTC.

V is TRBV28 and J is TRBJ2-3, with D possibly called TRBD1 or TRBD2 (6 bases each). With 7 bases removed from V and 4 bases from J, the gap between germline ends came to 27 bases. The CDR3 consists of 18 residues. CDR1 is MDHEN and CDR2 is SYDVKM in the germline V gene. CDR3 coding DNA: TGTGCCAGCACCCACCCGTGGGGGGACACCCTCCGGCCAGATACGCAGTATTTT. Translation: CASTHPWGDTLRPDTQYF.

This clone has only a few counts. The J gene is TRBJ2-5, the V gene TRBV7-3; unclear D gene. Germline-derived CDR1 and CDR2 are SGHTA and FQGTGA. Trimming took off 1 base at V and 2 bases at J, with 17 bases between the two ends. CDR3 length equals 17 residues. CDR3 DNA sequence: TGTGCCAGCAGCTTAAGAGGCGTCGTCTACCCTCAAGAGACCCAGTACTTC. Its protein is CASSLRGVVYPQETQYF.

V and J are TRBV10-1 and TRBJ1-2; D uncertain. This CDR3 region has 14 residues. CDR1 WNHNN and CDR2 SYGVQD come from the germline V gene (reference sequence). V was cut by 0 bases and J by 8 bases, with 13 bases left in between. This CDR3 is CASSESKGISGYTF. CDR3 DNA sequence: TGCGCCAGCAGTGAGTCTAAAGGAATTTCAGGCTACACCTTC.

This clone has just one count. This rearrangement joins TRBV15 to TRBJ1-1; D is undetermined. The CDR3 covers 12 residues. CDR1 and CDR2 (germline): LNHNV, YYDKDF (reference sequence). Between the trimmed V and J ends, which lost 2 bases and 7 bases, there was a span of 8 bases. CDR3 residues: CATSRTGSEAFF. The CDR3 nucleotides are TGTGCCACCAGCAGAACGGGGAGTGAAGCTTTCTTT.

This clone was observed many times. This chain uses TRBV7-3 with TRBJ2-2; 9 bases line up with TRBD1. V was pared by 4 bases and J by 4 bases, with 4 bases of the junction left unmatched. The CDR3 has 15 residues. Germline V gene lookup returns CDR1 SGHTA and CDR2 FQGTGA. The CDR3 here is CASSSNRGPTGELFF. The CDR3 nucleotides are TGTGCCAGCAGCTCGAACAGGGGGCCCACCGGGGAGCTGTTTTTT.

The V and J genes are TRBV7-9 and TRBJ2-7; D remains unclear. Germline V lookup: CDR1 SEHNR, CDR2 FQNEAQ (reference sequence). The V end lost 2 bases, the J end lost 4 bases, and 12 bases lay between the germline ends. There are 14 residues in the CDR3. The CDR3 protein is CASSLNLGLYEQYF. The CDR3 coding sequence is TGTGCCAGCAGCTTAAACTTGGGGTTATACGAGCAGTACTTC.

V gene TRBV6-1 combines with J gene TRBJ1-5, with D hard to call. V lost 2 bases to trimming and J lost 7 bases, with 12 bases between them. This CDR3 region has 14 residues. Germline lookup yields CDR1 MNHNS and CDR2 SASEGT. In DNA form, the CDR3 reads TGTGCCAGCAGTGAATTCGAGGCTCTGCAGCCCCAGCATTTT. It translates to CASSEFEALQPQHF.

The V call is TRBV7-9, the J call TRBJ2-3, with TRBD1 matching over 11 bases. The CDR3 extends over 16 amino acids. Germline-derived CDR1 and CDR2 are SEHNR and FQNEAQ (reference sequence). The junction had 6 bases not matched to a gene; V was cut back by 3 bases and J by 4 bases. CDR3 sequence (DNA): TGTGCCAGCAGCTTTTCCCCGGGACAGGGGGCAGATACGCAGTATTTT. This gives the protein CASSFSPGQGADTQYF.

This rearrangement joins TRBV6-5 to TRBJ1-1; D is possibly TRBD1 (5 bases). V was trimmed by 2 bases and J by 1 base, leaving 5 bases between them. In germline, CDR1 is MNHEY, CDR2 SVGAGI. CDR3 length equals 13 residues. CDR3 nucleotides: TGTGCCAGCAGTTACGACAGGAACACTGAAGCTTTCTTT. The encoded protein is CASSYDRNTEAFF.

This clone was counted once. The chain links TRBV28 to TRBJ2-7; D remains ambiguous. V lost 0 bases to trimming and J lost 2 bases, with 8 bases between them. CDR1 and CDR2 from the germline V gene are MDHEN and SYDVKM. The CDR3 extends over 14 amino acids. CDR3 protein: CASSLWPGTYEQYF. The CDR3 DNA reads TGTGCCAGCAGTTTATGGCCGGGCACCTACGAGCAGTACTTC.

This sequence joins TRBV28 and TRBJ2-7; tentatively, D is TRBD1 (6 bases). The V and J ends lost 2 bases and 3 bases respectively, with 11 bases between them. The germline gives CDR1 MDHEN, CDR2 SYDVKM. The CDR3 extends over 14 amino acids. The CDR3 loop is CASSLVDRVYEQYF. CDR3 DNA sequence: TGTGCCAGCAGTTTAGTGGACAGAGTCTACGAGCAGTACTTC. Full variable domain (remainder filled in from reference TRBV28 and TRBJ2-7): DVKVTQSSRYLVKRTGEKVFLECVQDMDHENMFWYRQDPGLGLRLIYFSYDVKMKEKGDIPEGYSVSREKKERFSLILESASTNQTSMYLCASSLVDRVYEQYFGPGTRLTVT.

The chain uses TRBV5-1 and TRBJ2-3, with D unclear. The germline V gene has CDR1 SGHRS and CDR2 YFSETQ. The CDR3 has 16 residues. V was trimmed by 1 base and J by 2 bases, leaving 14 bases between them. CDR3 nucleotide sequence: TGCGCCAGCAGCTTGAAAGTCAGGAGCTACACAGATACGCAGTATTTT. Its translation is CASSLKVRSYTDTQYF. Looking up the rest from reference TRBV5-1 and TRBJ2-3 gives the full variable domain: KAGVTQTPRYLIKTRGQQVTLSCSPISGHRSVSWYQQTPGQGLQFLFEYFSETQRNKGNFPGRFSGRQFSNSRSEMNVSTLELGDSALYLCASSLKVRSYTDTQYFGPGTRLTVL.